One sample yielded the 21 T cell receptor beta chains listed below, sequenced in a study of T cell repertoires in cytomegalovirus infection. Via MiXCR, TCRdb re-called the reads, giving one row per CDR3 protein. The sample records about 530,000 distinct CDR3 sequences, roughly 29% being singletons. Sequences were obtained from PBMCs. All receptors derive from a human donor in good health (CMV status not recorded). Some clones in this sample may be carry-over from other donors' samples.

The sample holds a few counts of this clonotype. The CDR3 sequence is CASSFGGFFYNEQFF. CDR3 DNA: TGTGCCAGCAGTTTCGGCGGTTTCTTCTACAATGAGCAGTTCTTC. This chain connects TRBV12-3 or TRBV12-4 to TRBJ2-1; D is unresolved. Trimming removed 3 bases from V and 3 bases from J, with 12 bases in between. The CDR3 is made up of 15 amino acids.

This clonotype was found a few times. This chain links TRBV2 with TRBJ2-1; either TRBD1 or TRBD2 may fit D (5 bases each). The CDR3 consists of 15 residues. V was pared by 7 bases and J by 2 bases, with 15 bases between. CDR1 and CDR2 from the germline V gene are SNHLY and FYNNEI. This chain's CDR3 is CASILEPGPYNEQFF. In DNA form, the CDR3 reads TGTGCCAGCATCCTCGAACCGGGACCCTACAATGAGCAGTTCTTC.

This clonotype appeared a few times. CDR3 in DNA: TGTGCCAGCAGCTTTTGGGCGGGATCGTACGAGCAGTACTTC. It yields the protein CASSFWAGSYEQYF. The V and J genes are TRBV7-9 and TRBJ2-7, with a possible D match to TRBD2 (6 bases). Germline V lookup: CDR1 SEHNR, CDR2 FQNEAQ (reference sequence). This CDR3 spans 14 amino acids. V shed 3 bases and J shed 4 bases, with 13 bases lying between them.

In its sample, this clonotype was seen many times. CDR3 residues: CASSLRQGVTDTQYF. The CDR3 DNA reads as TGTGCCAGCAGCTTGAGACAGGGAGTCACAGATACGCAGTATTTT. The chain is built from TRBV7-2 and TRBJ2-3, with 7 bases identical to TRBD1. Germline lookup yields CDR1 SGHTA and CDR2 FQGNSA. Trimming at V came to 3 bases and at J to 2 bases, leaving 5 bases not matched to a gene. The CDR3 spans 15 residues.

The V gene is TRBV4-1, the J gene TRBJ2-4; tentatively, D is TRBD1 or TRBD2 (6 bases each). V lost 4 bases and J 5 bases, leaving 21 bases between the germline ends. CDR3 size: 17 residues. Germline assignment: CDR1 MGHRA and CDR2 YSYEKL. The CDR3 bases are TGCGCCAGCAGCCTCTCACGCGGCGGGACATTGCAAAACATTCAGTACTTC. It encodes CASSLSRGGTLQNIQYF.

There are many counts of this clonotype. The CDR3 here is CASSHSPAFATNEKLFF. In nucleotides, the CDR3 is TGTGCCAGCAGCCACTCGCCGGCTTTTGCAACTAATGAAAAACTGTTTTTT. The chain combines TRBV7-2 with TRBJ1-4; D is undetermined. Deletions cut 5 bases from V and 0 bases from J, with 16 bases between. There are 17 residues in the CDR3. The germline V gene has CDR1 SGHTA and CDR2 FQGNSA. The full variable domain, with the rest looked up from reference TRBV7-2 and TRBJ1-4, is GAGVSQSPSNKVTEKGKDVELRCDPISGHTALYWYRQSLGQGLEFLIYFQGNSAPDKSGLPSDRFSAERTGGSVSTLTIQRTQQEDSAVYLCASSHSPAFATNEKLFFGSGTQLSVL.

This clonotype has a count of ten or more. This chain links TRBV7-8 with TRBJ1-6; 9 bases align to TRBD1. CDR1 SGHVS and CDR2 FQNEAQ come from the germline V gene. Trimming removed 5 bases from V and 8 bases from J; junction bases left unmatched: 7. CDR3 length: 15 residues. The CDR3 spells CASSTQQGAYSPLHF. CDR3 nucleotide sequence: TGTGCCAGCAGCACTCAACAGGGGGCGTATTCACCCCTCCACTTT. Full variable domain (rest looked up from reference TRBV7-8 and TRBJ1-6): GAGVSQSPRYKVAKRGQDVALRCDPISGHVSLFWYQQALGQGPEFLTYFQNEAQLDKSGLPSDRFFAERPEGSVSTLKIQRTQQEDSAVYLCASSTQQGAYSPLHFGNGTRLTVT.

This clonotype was seen only once. The DNA of the CDR3 is TGTGCCAGCAGTTTTAGGAGGGGGCTTGGCTACACCTTC. Translation gives CASSFRRGLGYTF. The chain recombines TRBV28 with TRBJ1-2; 7 nucleotides align to TRBD1. J was trimmed by 7 bases and V by 3 bases; bases with no gene match: 5. Germline CDR1 MDHEN, CDR2 SYDVKM. CDR3 length: 13 amino acids.

This clonotype was detected only a few times. The V call is TRBV7-2, the J call TRBJ2-2; no definite D call. V lost 5 bases to trimming and J lost 2 bases, with 12 bases between them. CDR1 SGHTA and CDR2 FQGNSA come from the germline V gene. The CDR3 runs 15 residues. The CDR3: CASSPLWGNTGELFF. The DNA for the CDR3 is TGTGCCAGCAGCCCCCTTTGGGGTAACACCGGGGAGCTGTTTTTT.

In this sample, this clonotype turned up a few times. The chain employs TRBV7-2 and TRBJ2-5; no firm D call. Trimming pared 2 bases from V and 5 bases from J, leaving 9 bases between. Germline assignment: CDR1 SGHTA and CDR2 FQGNSA. This CDR3 has 13 residues. The CDR3 DNA reads as TGTGCCAGCAGCTTATTTTCGGTGGAGACCCAGTACTTC. Encoded protein: CASSLFSVETQYF.

This clonotype was counted only a few times. The chain has TRBV28 and TRBJ1-2; 8 nucleotides align to TRBD1. Germline lookup yields CDR1 MDHEN and CDR2 SYDVKM. V shed 6 bases, J shed 0 bases, and the junction held 9 bases outside the gene matches. The CDR3 runs 16 residues. For the CDR3, the DNA is TGTGCCAGCAGCACCACTGGGACAGGACCTAACTATGGCTACACCTTC. This sequence encodes CASSTTGTGPNYGYTF.

The V gene is TRBV20-1, the J gene TRBJ2-7, with 9 positions matching TRBD2. This CDR3 comprises 16 residues. V was pared by 3 bases and J by 4 bases, with 13 bases of the junction left unmatched. Germline V gives CDR1 DFQATT, CDR2 SNEGSKA (reference sequence). The CDR3 DNA is TGCAGTGCTAGGTGGCTAGCGGGAAAGCCCCCTTACGAGCAGTACTTC. It yields the protein CSARWLAGKPPYEQYF.

This clonotype was detected ten times or more. The genes are TRBV7-3 and TRBJ1-1, with D uncertain. Trimming took 5 bases from V and 2 from J, leaving 12 bases between them. This CDR3 region has 14 residues. Germline CDR1 SGHTA, CDR2 FQGTGA. The CDR3 protein is CASSPSPPNTEAFF. DNA for the CDR3: TGTGCCAGCAGCCCCTCTCCGCCAAACACTGAAGCTTTCTTT.

In its sample, this clonotype was seen a few times. The J gene is TRBJ2-1, the V gene TRBV6-2 or TRBV6-3, with D hard to call. The V end was cut by 1 base, the J end by 6 bases, with 4 bases between. Germline values: CDR1 MNHEY, CDR2 SVGEGT. The CDR3 contains 12 residues. CDR3 in DNA: TGTGCCAGCAGTTACTGGCCCAATGAGCAGTTCTTC. Amino acid sequence: CASSYWPNEQFF.

A few counts support this clonotype. This chain links TRBV4-1 with TRBJ2-3, with D perhaps TRBD1 (7 bases). The CDR3 is 16 residues long. V lost 4 bases and J lost 2, with 16 bases in between. Germline V gene sequence: CDR1 MGHRA, CDR2 YSYEKL. DNA for the CDR3: TGCGCCAGCAGCCCCCAGGGGGTGGGACTCACAGATACGCAGTATTTT. This translates into CASSPQGVGLTDTQYF.

This clonotype came up once. The chain recombines TRBV6-6 with TRBJ2-7; D may match TRBD1 or TRBD2 (5 bases each). Looked up from germline, CDR1 is MNHNY and CDR2 is SVGAGI (reference sequence). This CDR3 has 15 amino acids. V lost 5 bases, J lost 9 bases, and 23 bases lay in between. The CDR3 DNA sequence: TGTGCCAGCAGTGACCTCGGGGCACTCCTACGACGGCAGTACTTC. Translating gives CASSDLGALLRRQYF.

V usage is TRBV7-2 and J usage is TRBJ1-2, with a possible D match to TRBD1 (5 bases). Trimming took 2 bases from V and 7 from J, leaving 20 bases between them. Germline CDR1 is SGHTA and CDR2 is FQGNSA. The CDR3 is made up of 16 amino acids. This CDR3 reads CASSLSPGGGGSGYTF. The CDR3 bases are TGTGCCAGCAGCTTATCACCGGGGGGGGGGGGGAGTGGCTACACCTTC.

This clonotype was found many times. The chain is built from TRBV11-3 and TRBJ2-3; D remains unclear. Germline CDR1 reads SGHNT; CDR2 reads YENEEA. The V and J ends lost 3 bases and 6 bases respectively, with 13 bases between them. The CDR3 is 14 residues long. As DNA, the CDR3 is TGTGCCAGCAGCTTCTCCGGGTCGAGGGATACGCAGTATTTT. Its translation is CASSFSGSRDTQYF.

This chain links TRBV10-3 with TRBJ2-7; 7 bases map to TRBD1. This CDR3 spans 14 amino acids. CDR1 is ENHRY, CDR2 SYGVKD, per germline. J gave up 5 bases and V 2 bases, and 6 bases lay outside the gene matches. The CDR3 DNA follows: TGTGCCATCAGTGAGAGGGTCAGGGGGAACGAGCAGTACTTC. Translated: CAISERVRGNEQYF.

There are a few counts of this clonotype. The V and J genes are TRBV29-1 and TRBJ2-3; TRBD2 matches at 8 bases. The trim removed 6 bases at V and 5 bases at J, leaving 7 bases unmatched. The CDR3 extends over 13 amino acids. Germline V gives CDR1 SQVTM, CDR2 ANQGSEA. CDR3 loop: CSVSSGSGDTQYF. The CDR3 DNA reads TGCAGCGTCTCAAGCGGGAGTGGAGATACGCAGTATTTT.

V gene TRBV6-4 combines with J gene TRBJ2-1; possibly TRBD1 or TRBD2 for D (5 bases each). The CDR3 loop spans 14 amino acids. The germline gives CDR1 MRHNA, CDR2 SNTAGT. Trimming shortened V by 0 bases and J by 7 bases, and 10 bases separated the two germline ends. The CDR3 DNA reads TGTGCCAGCAGTGACTCGGGGGTTGGGAATGAGCAGTTCTTC. Its protein product is CASSDSGVGNEQFF.